The sequence of this T cell receptor (beta chain) was determined in a study of cytomegalovirus exposure and HLA in healthy donors. Overall study findings and caveats: The study labeled under 200 TCR beta chains cytomegalovirus-associated.

Primers included in the PCR were 60 Vbeta and 13 Jbeta primers. Using immunoSEQ multiplex PCR, the repertoire was profiled, and TCRdb retains in-frame clones only, with some absent. Reported are under 75,000 clones; the ten largest clones contain 2.4%. Concerning this clone itself: The antigen is not known.

The sequencing input was PBMCs. The sequence was obtained from a female donor in good health and CMV-seropositive.

CDR3 DNA: TGTGCCAGCAGGGGACAGGGGGCGGGAGACAATGAGCAGTTCTTC. Translated, it gives CASRGQGAGDNEQFF. The J gene is TRBJ2-1, the V gene TRBV9; 12 bases fit TRBD1. Germline V gene data show CDR1 as SGDLS and CDR2 as YYNGEE. The junction had 5 bases not matched to a gene; V was cut back by 5 bases and J by 5 bases. CDR3 size: 15 residues.